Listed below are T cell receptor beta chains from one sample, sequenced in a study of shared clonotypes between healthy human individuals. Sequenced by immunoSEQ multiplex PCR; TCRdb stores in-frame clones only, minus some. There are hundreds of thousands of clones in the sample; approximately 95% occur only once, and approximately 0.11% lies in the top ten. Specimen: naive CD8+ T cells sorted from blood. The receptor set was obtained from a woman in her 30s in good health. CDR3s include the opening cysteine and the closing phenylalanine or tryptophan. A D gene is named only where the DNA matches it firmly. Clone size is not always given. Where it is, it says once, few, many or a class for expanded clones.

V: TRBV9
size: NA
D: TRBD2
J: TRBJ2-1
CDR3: CASSVVSGRAFNEQFF
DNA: TGTGCCAGCAGCGTAGTGAGCGGGAGGGCCTTCAATGAGCAGTTCTTC

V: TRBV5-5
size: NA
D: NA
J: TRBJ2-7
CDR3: CASSAKPTGLDEQYF
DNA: TGTGCCAGCAGCGCAAAGCCAACAGGGCTGGACGAGCAGTACTTC

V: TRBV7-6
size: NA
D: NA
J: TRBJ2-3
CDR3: CASSLAGGQDTQYF
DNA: TGTGCCAGCAGCTTAGCTGGAGGCCAAGATACGCAGTATTTT

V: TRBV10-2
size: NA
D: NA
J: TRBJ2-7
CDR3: CASSEGHFSYEQYF
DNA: TGCGCCAGCAGTGAAGGCCATTTCTCCTACGAGCAGTACTTC

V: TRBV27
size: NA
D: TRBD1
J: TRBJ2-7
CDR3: CASSLDQGAPYEQYF
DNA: TGTGCCAGCAGTTTGGACCAGGGGGCCCCCTACGAGCAGTACTTC

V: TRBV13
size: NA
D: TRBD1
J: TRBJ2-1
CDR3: CASSSRDSGWSYNEQFF
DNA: TGTGCCAGCTCCTCCCGGGACAGTGGATGGAGCTACAATGAGCAGTTCTTC

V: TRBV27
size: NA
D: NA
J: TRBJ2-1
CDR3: CASSFGGSSYNEQFF
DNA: TGTGCCAGCTCTTTTGGGGGGTCCTCCTACAATGAGCAGTTCTTC

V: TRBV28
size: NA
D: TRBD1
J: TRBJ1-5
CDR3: CASSHPTGANQPQHF
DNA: TGTGCCAGCAGCCACCCCACAGGGGCCAATCAGCCCCAGCATTTT

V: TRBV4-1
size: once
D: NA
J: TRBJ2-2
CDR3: CASSQQSRAGELFF
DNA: TGCGCCAGCAGCCAACAGTCACGCGCCGGGGAGCTGTTTTTT

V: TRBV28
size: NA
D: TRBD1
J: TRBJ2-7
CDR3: CASSFFRTGDYEQYF
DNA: TGTGCCAGCAGTTTTTTCAGGACAGGGGATTACGAGCAGTACTTC

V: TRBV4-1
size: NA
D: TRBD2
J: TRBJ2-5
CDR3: CASSPASGQETQYF
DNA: TGCGCCAGCAGCCCGGCTAGCGGACAAGAGACCCAGTACTTC

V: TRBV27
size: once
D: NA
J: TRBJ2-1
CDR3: CASSHGSHNEQFF
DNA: TGTGCCAGCAGTCACGGGTCCCACAATGAGCAGTTCTTC

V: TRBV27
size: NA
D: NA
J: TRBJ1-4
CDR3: CATRGGRLNEKLFF
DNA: TGTGCCACACGGGGGGGGCGGCTTAATGAAAAACTGTTTTTT

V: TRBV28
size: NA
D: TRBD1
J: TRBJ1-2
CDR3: CASSQGGGYTF
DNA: TGTGCCAGCAGCCAGGGGGGCGGCTACACCTTC

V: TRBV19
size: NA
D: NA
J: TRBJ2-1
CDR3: CASSHTRYSNEQFF
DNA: TGTGCCAGTAGTCACACACGGTACAGCAATGAGCAGTTCTTC

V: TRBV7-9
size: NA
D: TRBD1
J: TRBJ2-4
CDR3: CASSPTDRAKNIQYF
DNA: TGTGCCAGCAGCCCAACGGACAGGGCCAAAAACATTCAGTACTTC

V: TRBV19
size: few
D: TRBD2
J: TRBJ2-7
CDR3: CASGTSGAEQYF
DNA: TGTGCCAGCGGGACTAGCGGAGCAGAGCAGTACTTC

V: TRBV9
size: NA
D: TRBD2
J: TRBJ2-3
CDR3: CASSVVAGVSTDTQYF
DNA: TGTGCCAGCAGCGTAGTCGCGGGGGTGAGCACAGATACGCAGTATTTT

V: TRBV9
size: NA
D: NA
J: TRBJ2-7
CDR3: CASSVGRNPYEQYF
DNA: TGTGCCAGCAGCGTGGGGCGGAACCCCTACGAGCAGTACTTC

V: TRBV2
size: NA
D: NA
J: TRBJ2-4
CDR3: CASSEALQSVEKNIQYF
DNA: TGTGCCAGCAGTGAAGCGCTTCAGTCGGTAGAGAAAAACATTCAGTACTTC

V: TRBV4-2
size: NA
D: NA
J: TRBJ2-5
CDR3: CASSQVLAETQYF
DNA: TGTGCCAGCAGCCAAGTCCTGGCTGAGACCCAGTACTTC

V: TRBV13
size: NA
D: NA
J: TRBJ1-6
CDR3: CASSLGIAGIGDSPLHF
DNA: TGTGCCAGCAGCTTAGGCATCGCAGGGATAGGAGATTCACCCCTCCACTTT

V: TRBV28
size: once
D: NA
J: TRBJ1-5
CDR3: CASSFGSATGWDQPQHF
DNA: TGTGCCAGCAGTTTTGGCTCGGCGACCGGGTGGGATCAGCCCCAGCATTTT

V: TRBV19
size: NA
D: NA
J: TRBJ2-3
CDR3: CASSPSSQLGTHTDTQYF
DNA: TGTGCCAGTAGTCCATCAAGCCAACTAGGAACCCACACAGATACGCAGTATTTT

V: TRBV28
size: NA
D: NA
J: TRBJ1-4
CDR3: CASKEVGYEKLFF
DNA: TGTGCCAGCAAGGAGGTGGGGTATGAAAAACTGTTTTTT

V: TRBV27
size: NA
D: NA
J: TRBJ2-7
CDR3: CASSPSALGYEQYF
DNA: TGTGCCAGCAGTCCCTCGGCCCTAGGGTATGAGCAGTACTTC

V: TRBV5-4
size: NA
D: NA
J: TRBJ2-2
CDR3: CASSDTLGLPGTGELFF
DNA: TGTGCCAGCAGCGATACCCTGGGACTCCCGGGCACCGGGGAGCTGTTTTTT

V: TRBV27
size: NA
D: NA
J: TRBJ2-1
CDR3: CASSRLDGSYNEQFF
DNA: TGTGCCAGCAGTCGACTAGATGGGTCCTACAATGAGCAGTTCTTC

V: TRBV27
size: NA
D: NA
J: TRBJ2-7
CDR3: CASSLPPDNSYEQYF
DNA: TGTGCCAGCAGTTTACCTCCGGATAACTCCTACGAGCAGTACTTC

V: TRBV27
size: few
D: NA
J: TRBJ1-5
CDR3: CASSLGRNQPQHF
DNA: TGTGCCAGCAGTTTGGGCAGAAATCAGCCCCAGCATTTT

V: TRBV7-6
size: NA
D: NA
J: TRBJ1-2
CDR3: CASSSTPNYGYTF
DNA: TGTGCCAGCAGCTCCACACCGAACTATGGCTACACCTTC

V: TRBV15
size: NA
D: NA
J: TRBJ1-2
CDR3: CATSRETETASNYGYTF
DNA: TGTGCCACCAGCAGAGAAACAGAGACCGCTTCTAACTATGGCTACACCTTC

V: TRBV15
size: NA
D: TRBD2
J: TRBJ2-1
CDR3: CATSRAGLAGGLGNEQFF
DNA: TGTGCCACCAGCAGAGCAGGTCTTGCGGGAGGGCTTGGGAATGAGCAGTTCTTC

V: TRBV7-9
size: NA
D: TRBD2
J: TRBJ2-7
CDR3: CASSPRLASSYEQYF
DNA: TGTGCCAGCAGCCCGCGACTAGCTAGCTCCTACGAGCAGTACTTC

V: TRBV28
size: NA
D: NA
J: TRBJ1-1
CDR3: CASSLATEAFF
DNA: TGTGCCAGCAGCCTAGCCACTGAAGCTTTCTTT

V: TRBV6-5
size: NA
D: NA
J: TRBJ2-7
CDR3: CASSYFGPGLVGEQYF
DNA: NA

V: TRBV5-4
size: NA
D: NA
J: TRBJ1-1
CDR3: CASSGNTEAFF
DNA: TGTGCCAGCAGCGGAAACACTGAAGCTTTCTTT